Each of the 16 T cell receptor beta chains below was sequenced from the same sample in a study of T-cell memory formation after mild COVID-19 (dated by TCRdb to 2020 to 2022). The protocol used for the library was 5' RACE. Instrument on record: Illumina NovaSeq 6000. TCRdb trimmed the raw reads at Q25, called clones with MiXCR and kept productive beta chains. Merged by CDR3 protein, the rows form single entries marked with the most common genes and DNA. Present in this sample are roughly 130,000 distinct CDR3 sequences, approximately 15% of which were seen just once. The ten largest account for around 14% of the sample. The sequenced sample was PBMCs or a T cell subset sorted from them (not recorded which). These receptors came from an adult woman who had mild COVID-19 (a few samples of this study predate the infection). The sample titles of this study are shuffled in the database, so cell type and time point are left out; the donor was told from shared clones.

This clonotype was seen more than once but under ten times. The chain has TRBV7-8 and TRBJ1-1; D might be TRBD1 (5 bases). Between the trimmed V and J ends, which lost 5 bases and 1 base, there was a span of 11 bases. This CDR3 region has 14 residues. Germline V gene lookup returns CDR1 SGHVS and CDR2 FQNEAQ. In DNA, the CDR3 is TGTGCCAGCAGCCCACGCGGGGGGAACACTGAAGCTTTCTTT. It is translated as CASSPRGGNTEAFF.

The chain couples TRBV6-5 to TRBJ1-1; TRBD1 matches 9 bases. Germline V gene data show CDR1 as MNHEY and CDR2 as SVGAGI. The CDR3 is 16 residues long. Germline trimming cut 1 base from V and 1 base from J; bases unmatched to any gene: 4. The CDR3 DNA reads TGTGCCAGCAGTTACTTGGGACAGGGAGAGAACACTGAAGCTTTCTTT. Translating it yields CASSYLGQGENTEAFF.

The CDR3, as DNA: TGTGCCAGCAGCCCCGGGACTAGCGGGACCGATGAGCAGTTCTTC. Translating it yields CASSPGTSGTDEQFF. The chain combines TRBV5-6 with TRBJ2-1; TRBD2 matches at 13 bases. In germline, CDR1 is SGHDT, CDR2 YYEEEE. CDR3 length: 15 residues. Trimming removed 4 bases from V and 8 bases from J; junction bases left unmatched: 6.

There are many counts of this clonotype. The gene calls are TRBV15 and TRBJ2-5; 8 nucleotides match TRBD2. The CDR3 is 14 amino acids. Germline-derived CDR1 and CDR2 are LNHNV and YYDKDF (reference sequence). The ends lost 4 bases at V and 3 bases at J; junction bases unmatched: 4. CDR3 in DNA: TGTGCCACCAGCACACGAGCGGGAGAAGAGACCCAGTACTTC. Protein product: CATSTRAGEETQYF.

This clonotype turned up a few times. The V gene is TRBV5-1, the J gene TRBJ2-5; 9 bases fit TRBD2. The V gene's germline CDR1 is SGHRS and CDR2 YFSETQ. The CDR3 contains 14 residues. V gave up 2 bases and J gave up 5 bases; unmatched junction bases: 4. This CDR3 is CASSFSGSLETQYF. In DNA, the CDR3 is TGCGCCAGCAGCTTTAGCGGGAGTCTCGAGACCCAGTACTTC.

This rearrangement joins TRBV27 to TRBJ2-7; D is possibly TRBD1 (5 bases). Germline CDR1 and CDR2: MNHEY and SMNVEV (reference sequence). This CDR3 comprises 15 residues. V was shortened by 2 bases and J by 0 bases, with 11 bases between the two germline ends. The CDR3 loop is CASSLGHWTSYEQYF. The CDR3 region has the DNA TGTGCCAGCAGTTTAGGACACTGGACCTCCTACGAGCAGTACTTC.

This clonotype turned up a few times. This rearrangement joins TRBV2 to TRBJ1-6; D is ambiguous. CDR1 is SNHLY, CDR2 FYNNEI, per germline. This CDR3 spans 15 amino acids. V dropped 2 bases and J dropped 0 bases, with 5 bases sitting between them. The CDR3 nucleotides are TGTGCCAGCAGTGAAAGGAGCTCCTATAATTCACCCCTCCACTTT. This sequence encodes CASSERSSYNSPLHF.

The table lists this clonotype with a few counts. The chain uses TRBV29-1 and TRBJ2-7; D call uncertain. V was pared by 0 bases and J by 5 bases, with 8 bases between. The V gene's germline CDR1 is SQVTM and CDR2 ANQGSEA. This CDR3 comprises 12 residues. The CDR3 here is CSVEEPRNEQYF. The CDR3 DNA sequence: TGCAGCGTTGAAGAGCCGAGGAACGAGCAGTACTTC.

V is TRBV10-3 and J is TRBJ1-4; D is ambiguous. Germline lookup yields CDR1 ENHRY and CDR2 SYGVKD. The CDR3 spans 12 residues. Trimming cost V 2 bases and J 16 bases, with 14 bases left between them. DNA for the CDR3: TGTGCCATCAGTGAGCCCGCGGGCTTACGGTTTTTT. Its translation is CAISEPAGLRFF.

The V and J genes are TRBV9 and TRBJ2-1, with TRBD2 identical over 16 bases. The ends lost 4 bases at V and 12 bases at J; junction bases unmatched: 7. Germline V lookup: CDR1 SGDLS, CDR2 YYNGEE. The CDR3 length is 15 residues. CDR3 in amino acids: CASSSGLAGGPWQFF. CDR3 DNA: TGTGCCAGCAGCTCGGGACTAGCGGGGGGGCCGTGGCAGTTCTTC.

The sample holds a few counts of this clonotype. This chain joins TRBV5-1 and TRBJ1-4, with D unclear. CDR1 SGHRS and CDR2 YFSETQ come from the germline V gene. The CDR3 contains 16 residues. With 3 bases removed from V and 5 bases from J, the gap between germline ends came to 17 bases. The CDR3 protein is CASSSTGSPGNEKLFF. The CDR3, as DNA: TGCGCCAGCAGCTCTACCGGGAGCCCGGGGAATGAAAAACTGTTTTTT.

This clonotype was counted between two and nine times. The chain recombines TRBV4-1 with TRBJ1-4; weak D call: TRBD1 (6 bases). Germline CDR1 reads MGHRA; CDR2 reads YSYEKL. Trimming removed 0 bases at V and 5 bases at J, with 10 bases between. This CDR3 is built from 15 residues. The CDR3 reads CASSQDVGGNEKLFF. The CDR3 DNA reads TGCGCCAGCAGCCAAGATGTAGGGGGGAATGAAAAACTGTTTTTT.

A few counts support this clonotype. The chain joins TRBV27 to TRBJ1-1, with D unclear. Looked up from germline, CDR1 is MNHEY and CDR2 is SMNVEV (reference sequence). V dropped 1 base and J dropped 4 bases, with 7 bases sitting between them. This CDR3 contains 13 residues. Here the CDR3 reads CASSLFGFTEAFF. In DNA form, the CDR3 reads TGTGCCAGCAGTTTATTTGGGTTCACTGAAGCTTTCTTT.

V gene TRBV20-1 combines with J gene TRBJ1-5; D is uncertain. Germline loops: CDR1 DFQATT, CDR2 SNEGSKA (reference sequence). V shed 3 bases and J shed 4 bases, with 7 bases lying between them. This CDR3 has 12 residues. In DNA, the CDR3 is TGCAGTGCTAGTATAGGAAATCAGCCCCAGCATTTT. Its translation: CSASIGNQPQHF.

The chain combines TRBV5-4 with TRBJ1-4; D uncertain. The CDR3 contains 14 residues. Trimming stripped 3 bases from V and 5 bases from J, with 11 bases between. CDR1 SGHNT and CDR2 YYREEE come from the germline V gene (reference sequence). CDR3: CASSSWGQNEKLFF. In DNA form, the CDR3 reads TGTGCCAGCAGCTCATGGGGTCAAAATGAAAAACTGTTTTTT.

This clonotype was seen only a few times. The CDR3 DNA is TGCGCCAGCAGCTTTGGAAATTCCTACAATGAGCAGTTCTTC. It translates to CASSFGNSYNEQFF. The chain uses TRBV5-1 and TRBJ2-1, with D uncertain. V was trimmed by 2 bases and J by 1 base, leaving 7 bases between them. The CDR3 is 14 residues long. The germline V gene encodes CDR1 SGHRS and CDR2 YFSETQ.